A single sample is the source of the 6 T cell receptor beta chains below, sequenced in a study of PD-1 blockade in classical Hodgkin lymphoma (dated by TCRdb to about 2020). What this sample's time point label stands for: cycle 2 day 1 (C2D1) of nivolumab. All trial patients had relapsed after autologous stem cell transplantation, with cohorts A, B and C differing in prior brentuximab vedotin exposure. The library came from the immunoSEQ multiplex PCR assay. Imported from immuneACCESS, the table was reduced by TCRdb to in-frame sequences with V and J called. These copies leave out some clones; in studies compared against another copy, an unresolved V gene accounts for under half, and the cause of the remainder is not known. Present in this sample are about 150,000 clones, approximately 72% of which were seen just once. About 9.2% of the sample is held by the ten biggest clonotypes. Source: peripheral blood mononuclear cells (PBMCs), taken before the second cycle of nivolumab. The receptor source for this set is a human donor with classical Hodgkin lymphoma.

About this clone: One end of the junction fails to match germline, which may point to a read error. At the DNA level, this CDR3 is encoded by other sequences in the same sample as well. This chain links TRBV23-1 with TRBJ1-1; D is uncertain. TRBV23-1 is designated an ORF whose function remains uncertain. The CDR3 runs 13 residues. CDR3 protein: CASSADTNTEAFF. The CDR3 DNA reads TGTGCCAGCAGCGCCGACACGAACACTGAAGCTTTCTTT.

The chain carries TRBV29-1 and TRBJ2-3; a weak D match, TRBD1 (5 bases). The germline V gene encodes CDR1 SQVTM and CDR2 ANQGSEA. V was clipped by 4 bases and J by 0 bases, with 14 bases between them. The CDR3 contains 15 residues. DNA for the CDR3: TGCAGCGTTGGACGACAGTGGGCTAGCACAGATACGCAGTATTTT. This encodes CSVGRQWASTDTQYF.

The J gene is TRBJ1-2, the V gene TRBV30; 7 positions match TRBD1. After removal of 5 bases from V and 8 bases from J, the junction contained 8 bases not matched to a gene. Germline assignment: CDR1 GTSNPN and CDR2 SVGIG (reference sequence). This CDR3 region has 12 residues. DNA for the CDR3: TGTGCCTGGGACAGGGTGGGGCGCGGCTACACCTTC. Amino acid sequence: CAWDRVGRGYTF.

The CDR3 is CASSEQRANTEAFF. The CDR3 DNA reads as TGTGCCAGCAGTGAACAGCGGGCGAACACTGAAGCTTTCTTT. The rearrangement links TRBV2 to TRBJ1-1, with D uncertain. V was clipped by 2 bases and J by 1 base, with 8 bases between them. Germline V lookup: CDR1 SNHLY, CDR2 FYNNEI. The CDR3 spans 14 residues.

The rearrangement joins TRBV19 to TRBJ2-1; 8 bases line up with TRBD1. Germline CDR1 and CDR2: LNHDA and SQIVND (reference sequence). This CDR3 is built from 15 residues. J was trimmed by 5 bases and V by 5 bases; bases with no gene match: 8. Written as DNA, the CDR3 is TGTGCCAGTAGTGTCACAGGGGGGATGGACAATGAGCAGTTCTTC. It specifies CASSVTGGMDNEQFF.

In nucleotides, the CDR3 is TGTGCCACCAGACAGGGTGGAGACCTTTTAAATGAGCAGTTCTTC. Its protein is CATRQGGDLLNEQFF. This sequence joins TRBV15 and TRBJ2-1; TRBD1 is a possible D gene (6 bases). Germline loops: CDR1 LNHNV, CDR2 YYDKDF (reference sequence). This CDR3 is 15 amino acids long. V lost 6 bases to trimming and J lost 7 bases, with 19 bases between them.